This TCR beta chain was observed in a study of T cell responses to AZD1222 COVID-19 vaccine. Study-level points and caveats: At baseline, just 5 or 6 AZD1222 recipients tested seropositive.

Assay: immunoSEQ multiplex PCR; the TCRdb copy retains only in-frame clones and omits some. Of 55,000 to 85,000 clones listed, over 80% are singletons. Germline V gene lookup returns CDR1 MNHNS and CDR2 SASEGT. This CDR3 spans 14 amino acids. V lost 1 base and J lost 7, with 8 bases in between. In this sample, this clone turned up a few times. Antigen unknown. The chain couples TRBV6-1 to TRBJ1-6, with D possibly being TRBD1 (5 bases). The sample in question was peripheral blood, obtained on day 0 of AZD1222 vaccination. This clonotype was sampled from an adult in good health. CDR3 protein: CASSEEQENSPLHF. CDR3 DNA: TGTGCCAGCAGTGAAGAACAGGAAAATTCACCCCTCCACTTT.